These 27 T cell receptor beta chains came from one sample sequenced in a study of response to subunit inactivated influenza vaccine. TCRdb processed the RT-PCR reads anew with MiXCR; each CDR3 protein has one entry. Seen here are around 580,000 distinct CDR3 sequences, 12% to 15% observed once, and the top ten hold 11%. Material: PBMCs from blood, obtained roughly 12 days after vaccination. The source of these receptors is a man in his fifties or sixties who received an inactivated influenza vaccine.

In nucleotides, the CDR3 is TGTGCCTGGAGTGTAACGGGGGGGCCGCCCCAGCATTTT. Translating it yields CAWSVTGGPPQHF. The chain links TRBV30 to TRBJ1-5, with a possible D match to TRBD1 (6 bases). Between the trimmed V and J ends, which lost 0 bases and 9 bases, there was a span of 12 bases. This CDR3 contains 13 residues. Germline CDR1 is GTSNPN and CDR2 is SVGIG (reference sequence). The full variable domain, with the rest looked up from reference TRBV30 and TRBJ1-5, is SQTIHQWPATLVQPVGSPLSLECTVEGTSNPNLYWYRQAAGRGLQLLFYSVGIGQISSEVPQNLSASRPQDRQFILSSKKLLLSDSGFYLCAWSVTGGPPQHFGDGTRLSIL.

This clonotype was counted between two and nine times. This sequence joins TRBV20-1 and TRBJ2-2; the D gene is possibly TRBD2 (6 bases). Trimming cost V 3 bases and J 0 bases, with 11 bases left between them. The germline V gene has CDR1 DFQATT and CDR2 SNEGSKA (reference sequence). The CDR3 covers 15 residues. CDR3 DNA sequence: TGCAGTGCTAGTGCGGGGACTCCGAACACCGGGGAGCTGTTTTTT. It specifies CSASAGTPNTGELFF.

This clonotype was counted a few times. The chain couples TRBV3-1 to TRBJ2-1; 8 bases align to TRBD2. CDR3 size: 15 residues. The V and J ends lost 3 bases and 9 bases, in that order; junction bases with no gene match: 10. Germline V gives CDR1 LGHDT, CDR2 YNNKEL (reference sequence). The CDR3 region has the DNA TGTGCCAGCAGCCACCCACTCCCCACTAGCGGTGAGCAGTTCTTC. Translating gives CASSHPLPTSGEQFF.

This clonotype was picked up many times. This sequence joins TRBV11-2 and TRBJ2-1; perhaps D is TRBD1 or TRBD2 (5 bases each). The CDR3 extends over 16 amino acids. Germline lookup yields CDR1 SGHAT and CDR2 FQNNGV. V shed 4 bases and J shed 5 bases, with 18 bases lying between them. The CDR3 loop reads CASSSYGTGVDNEQFF. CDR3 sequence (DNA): TGTGCCAGCAGCTCATATGGGACGGGCGTGGACAATGAGCAGTTCTTC.

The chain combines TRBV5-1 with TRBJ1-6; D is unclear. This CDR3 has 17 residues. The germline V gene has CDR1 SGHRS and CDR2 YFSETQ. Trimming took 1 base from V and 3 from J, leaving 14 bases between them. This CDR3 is CASSLSAGRGYNSPLHF. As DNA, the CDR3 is TGCGCCAGCAGCTTGTCGGCTGGGAGAGGCTATAATTCACCCCTCCACTTT.

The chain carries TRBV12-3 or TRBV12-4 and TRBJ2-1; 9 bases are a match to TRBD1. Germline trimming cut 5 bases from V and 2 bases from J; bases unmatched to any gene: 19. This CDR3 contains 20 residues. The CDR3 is CASSRARQGGRGKPYNEQFF. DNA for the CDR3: TGTGCCAGCAGTAGGGCCCGACAGGGGGGGCGCGGGAAACCCTACAATGAGCAGTTCTTC.

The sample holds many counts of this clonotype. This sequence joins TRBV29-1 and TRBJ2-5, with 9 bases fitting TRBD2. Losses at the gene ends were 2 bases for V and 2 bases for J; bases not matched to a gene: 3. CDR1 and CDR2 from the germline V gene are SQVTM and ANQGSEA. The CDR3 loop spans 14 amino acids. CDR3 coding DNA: TGCAGCGTTGAACGCCTAGCGGGACAAGAGACCCAGTACTTC. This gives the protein CSVERLAGQETQYF.

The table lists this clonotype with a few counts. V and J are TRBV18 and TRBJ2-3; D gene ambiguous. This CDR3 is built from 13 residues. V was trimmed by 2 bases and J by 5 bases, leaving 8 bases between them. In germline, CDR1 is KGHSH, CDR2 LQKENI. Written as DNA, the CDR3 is TGTGCCAGCTCACCATTCACTAAAGATACGCAGTATTTT. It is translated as CASSPFTKDTQYF. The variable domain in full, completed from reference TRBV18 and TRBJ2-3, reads NAGVMQNPRHLVRRRGQEARLRCSPMKGHSHVYWYRQLPEEGLKFMVYLQKENIIDESGMPKERFSAEFPKEGPSILRIQQVVRGDSAAYFCASSPFTKDTQYFGPGTRLTVL.

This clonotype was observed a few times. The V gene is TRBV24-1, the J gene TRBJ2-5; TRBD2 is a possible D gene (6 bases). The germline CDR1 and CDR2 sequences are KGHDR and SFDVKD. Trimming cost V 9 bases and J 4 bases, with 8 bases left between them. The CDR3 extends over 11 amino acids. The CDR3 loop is CATGGTETQYF. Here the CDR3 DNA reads TGTGCCACCGGGGGGACAGAGACCCAGTACTTC.

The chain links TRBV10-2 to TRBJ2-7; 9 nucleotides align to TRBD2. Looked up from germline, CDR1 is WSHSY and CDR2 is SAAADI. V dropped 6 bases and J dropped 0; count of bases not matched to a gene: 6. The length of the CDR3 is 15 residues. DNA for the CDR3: TGCGCCAGCAGAGACTCTAGCGGGATCTCCTACGAGCAGTACTTC. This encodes CASRDSSGISYEQYF.

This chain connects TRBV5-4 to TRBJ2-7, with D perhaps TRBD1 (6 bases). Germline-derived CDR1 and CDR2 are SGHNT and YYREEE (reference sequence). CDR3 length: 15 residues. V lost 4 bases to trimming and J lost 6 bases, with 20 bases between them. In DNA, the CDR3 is TGTGCCAGCAGCAAGGGACAATCATTGGGTCGCGAGCAGTACTTC. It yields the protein CASSKGQSLGREQYF.

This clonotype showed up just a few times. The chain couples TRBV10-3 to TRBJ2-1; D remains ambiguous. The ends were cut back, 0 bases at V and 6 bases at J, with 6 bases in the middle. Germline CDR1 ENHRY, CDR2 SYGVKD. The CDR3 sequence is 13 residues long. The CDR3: CAISESRPNEQFF. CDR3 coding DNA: TGTGCCATCAGTGAGTCCAGGCCCAATGAGCAGTTCTTC.

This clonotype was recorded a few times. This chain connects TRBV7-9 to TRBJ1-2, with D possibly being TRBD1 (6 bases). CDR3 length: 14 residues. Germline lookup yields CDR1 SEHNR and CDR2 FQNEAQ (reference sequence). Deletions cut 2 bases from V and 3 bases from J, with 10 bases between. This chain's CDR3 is CASSLRGQDYGYTF. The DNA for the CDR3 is TGTGCCAGCAGCTTACGGGGGCAGGACTATGGCTACACCTTC.

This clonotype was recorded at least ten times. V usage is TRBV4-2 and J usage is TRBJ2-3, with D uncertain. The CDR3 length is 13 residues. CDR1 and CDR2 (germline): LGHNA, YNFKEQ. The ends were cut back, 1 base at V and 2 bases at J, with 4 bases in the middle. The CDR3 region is CASSQGITDTQYF. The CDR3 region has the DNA TGTGCCAGCAGCCAAGGGATCACAGATACGCAGTATTTT.

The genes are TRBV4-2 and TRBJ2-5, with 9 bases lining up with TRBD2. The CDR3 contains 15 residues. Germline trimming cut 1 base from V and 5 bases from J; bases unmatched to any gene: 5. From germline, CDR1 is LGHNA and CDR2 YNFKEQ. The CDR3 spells CASSQVSGGAETQYF. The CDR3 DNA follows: TGTGCCAGCAGCCAAGTTAGCGGGGGAGCGGAGACCCAGTACTTC.

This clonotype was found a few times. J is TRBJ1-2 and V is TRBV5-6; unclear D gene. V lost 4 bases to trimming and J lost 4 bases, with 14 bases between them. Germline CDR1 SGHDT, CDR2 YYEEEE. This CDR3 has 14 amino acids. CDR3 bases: TGTGCCAGCAGCGGCAGGCCGTTTGTCTATGGCTACACCTTC. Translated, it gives CASSGRPFVYGYTF.

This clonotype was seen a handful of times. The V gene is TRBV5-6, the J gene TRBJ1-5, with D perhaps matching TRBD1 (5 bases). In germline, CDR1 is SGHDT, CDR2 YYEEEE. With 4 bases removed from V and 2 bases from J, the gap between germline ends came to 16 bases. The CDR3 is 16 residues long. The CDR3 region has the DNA TGTGCCAGCAGCGAGGCCGTGCAGGGCGGCAATCAGCCCCAGCATTTT. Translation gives CASSEAVQGGNQPQHF.

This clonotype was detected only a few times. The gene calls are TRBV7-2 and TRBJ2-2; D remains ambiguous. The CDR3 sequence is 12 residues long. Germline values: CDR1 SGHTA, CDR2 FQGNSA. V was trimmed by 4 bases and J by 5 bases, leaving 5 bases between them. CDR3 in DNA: TGTGCCAGCAGCTGGAAGACCGGGGAGCTGTTTTTT. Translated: CASSWKTGELFF.

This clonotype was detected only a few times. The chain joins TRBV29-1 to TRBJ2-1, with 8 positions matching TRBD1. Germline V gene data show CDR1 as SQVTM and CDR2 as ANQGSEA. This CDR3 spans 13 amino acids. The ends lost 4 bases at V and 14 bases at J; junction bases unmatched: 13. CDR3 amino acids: CSVAVRGPGEEFF. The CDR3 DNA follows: TGCAGCGTTGCGGTCAGGGGGCCCGGGGAGGAGTTCTTC.

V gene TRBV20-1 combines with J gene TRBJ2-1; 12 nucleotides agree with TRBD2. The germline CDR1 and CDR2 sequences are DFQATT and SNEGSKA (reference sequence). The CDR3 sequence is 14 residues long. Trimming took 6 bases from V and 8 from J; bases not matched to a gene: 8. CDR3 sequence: CSATKTSGSYEQFF. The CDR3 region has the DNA TGCAGTGCGACTAAGACTAGCGGGAGCTATGAGCAGTTCTTC.

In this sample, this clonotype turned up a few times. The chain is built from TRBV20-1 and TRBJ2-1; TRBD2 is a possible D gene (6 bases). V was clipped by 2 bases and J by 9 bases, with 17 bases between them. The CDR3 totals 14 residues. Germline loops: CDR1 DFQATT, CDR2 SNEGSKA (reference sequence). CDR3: CSARPATVGGEQFF. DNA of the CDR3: TGCAGTGCTAGACCCGCTACCGTCGGGGGTGAGCAGTTCTTC.

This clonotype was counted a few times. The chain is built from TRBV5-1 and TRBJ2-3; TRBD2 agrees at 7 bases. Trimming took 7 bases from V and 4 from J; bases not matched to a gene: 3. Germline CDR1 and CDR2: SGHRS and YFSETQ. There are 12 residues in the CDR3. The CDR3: CASRSGADTQYF. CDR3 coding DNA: TGCGCCAGCCGGAGCGGGGCAGATACGCAGTATTTT.

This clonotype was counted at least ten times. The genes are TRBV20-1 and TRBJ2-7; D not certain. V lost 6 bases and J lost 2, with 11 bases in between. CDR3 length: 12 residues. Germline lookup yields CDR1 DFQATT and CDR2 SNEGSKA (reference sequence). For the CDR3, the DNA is TGCAGTGCACCGGACGGTACCTACGAGCAGTACTTC. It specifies CSAPDGTYEQYF.

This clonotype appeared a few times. As DNA, the CDR3 is TGTGCCAGCAGCGTAAGGGCCAGGGGGTCGGGGGAGCAGTACTTC. It specifies CASSVRARGSGEQYF. The chain recombines TRBV12-3 or TRBV12-4 with TRBJ2-7; 7 positions match TRBD1. The trim removed 6 bases at V and 7 bases at J, leaving 15 bases unmatched. This CDR3 region has 15 residues.

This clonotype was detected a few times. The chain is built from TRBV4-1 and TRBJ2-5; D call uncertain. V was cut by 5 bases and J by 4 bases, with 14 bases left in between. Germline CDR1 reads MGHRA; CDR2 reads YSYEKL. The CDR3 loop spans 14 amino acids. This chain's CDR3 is CASSRSPLGETQYF. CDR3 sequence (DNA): TGCGCCAGCAGCAGGTCTCCCTTGGGAGAGACCCAGTACTTC.

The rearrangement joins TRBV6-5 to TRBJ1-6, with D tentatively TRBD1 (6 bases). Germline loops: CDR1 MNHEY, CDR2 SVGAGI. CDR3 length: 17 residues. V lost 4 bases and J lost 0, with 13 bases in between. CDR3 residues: CASSWGAGSSYNSPLHF. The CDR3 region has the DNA TGTGCCAGCAGTTGGGGGGCAGGCAGCTCCTATAATTCACCCCTCCACTTT.

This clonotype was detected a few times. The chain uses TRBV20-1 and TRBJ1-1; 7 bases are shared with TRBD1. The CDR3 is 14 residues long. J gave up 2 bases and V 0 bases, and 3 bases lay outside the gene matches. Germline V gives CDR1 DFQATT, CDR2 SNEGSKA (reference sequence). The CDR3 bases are TGCAGTGCTAGAGATCAGGGGGTCAACACTGAAGCTTTCTTT. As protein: CSARDQGVNTEAFF.